Presented here are 11 T cell receptor beta chains from one specimen sequenced in a study of Ad26.COV2.S vaccination and SARS-CoV-2 variants. The treatment was: roughly 18 received Ad26.COV2.S at low or high dose, single or two shots; several received placebo; per-sample allocation not given. The samples were gathered on day 63 after the first injection of vaccine or placebo. Some clones are missing from TCRdb's copy, which holds only in-frame ones; the method was immunoSEQ multiplex PCR. The data contain 350,000 to 450,000 clones, 80% to 90% of them singletons. Sample: peripheral blood, taken in a trial of Ad26.COV2.S vaccine versus placebo. These receptors all come from a person between 18 and 59 years old who received the Ad26.COV2.S COVID-19 vaccine or a placebo.

The chain links TRBV7-9 to TRBJ1-1; D is unresolved. Trimming removed 6 bases at V and 1 base at J, with 9 bases between. Germline CDR1 reads SEHNR; CDR2 reads FQNEAQ (reference sequence). This CDR3 comprises 13 residues. CDR3 bases: TGTGCCAGCAGGCTTCAGGAGAACACTGAAGCTTTCTTT. Amino acid sequence: CASRLQENTEAFF.

The chain couples TRBV5-4 to TRBJ2-1; TRBD2 agrees at 7 bases. Losses at the gene ends were 4 bases for V and 6 bases for J; bases not matched to a gene: 4. This CDR3 comprises 13 residues. Germline V gives CDR1 SGHNT, CDR2 YYREEE (reference sequence). The CDR3 nucleotides read TGTGCCAGCAGCGCGGGAGCTCGCAATGAGCAGTTCTTC. This codes for CASSAGARNEQFF. Looking up the rest from reference TRBV5-4 and TRBJ2-1 gives the full variable domain: ETGVTQSPTHLIKTRGQQVTLRCSSQSGHNTVSWYQQALGQGPQFIFQYYREEENGRGNFPPRFSGLQFPNYSSELNVNALELDDSALYLCASSAGARNEQFFGPGTRLTVL.

This chain joins TRBV30 and TRBJ2-4; maybe TRBD2 (5 bases). The V gene lost 5 bases and the J gene lost 0 bases, with 14 bases spanning the gap. Germline V gene sequence: CDR1 GTSNPN, CDR2 SVGIG (reference sequence). This CDR3 has 15 residues. CDR3 in DNA: TGTGCCTGGGGGGAGAAGTCAGTAGCCAAAAACATTCAGTACTTC. Protein: CAWGEKSVAKNIQYF.

The chain links TRBV9 to TRBJ2-1; D remains unclear. The V end was cut by 0 bases, the J end by 4 bases, with 8 bases between. This CDR3 has 14 residues. Germline V gene data show CDR1 as SGDLS and CDR2 as YYNGEE. The DNA of the CDR3 is TGTGCCAGCAGCGTAGCGGAGATATACAATGAGCAGTTCTTC. Protein sequence: CASSVAEIYNEQFF.

The chain recombines TRBV5-1 with TRBJ2-4, with 7 positions matching TRBD1. This CDR3 has 15 residues. After removal of 0 bases from V and 3 bases from J, the junction contained 3 bases not matched to a gene. Germline loops: CDR1 SGHRS, CDR2 YFSETQ. CDR3 nucleotide sequence: TGCGCCAGCAGCTTGGAAGGGGACAGCAAAAACATTCAGTACTTC. Its protein product is CASSLEGDSKNIQYF.

The table lists this clone with a few counts. The chain's CDR3 is CASSFPPGGSDEQYF. The CDR3 nucleotides read TGTGCCAGCAGTTTTCCCCCGGGGGGAAGCGACGAGCAGTACTTC. The chain carries TRBV2 and TRBJ2-7; the match to TRBD2 covers 7 bases. The CDR3 totals 15 residues. In germline, CDR1 is SNHLY, CDR2 FYNNEI. Trimming took 5 bases from V and 5 from J; bases not matched to a gene: 12.

The rearrangement links TRBV7-9 to TRBJ1-4; no firm D call. This CDR3 has 15 amino acids. Trimming shortened V by 1 base and J by 4 bases, and 10 bases separated the two germline ends. Germline CDR1 reads SEHNR; CDR2 reads FQNEAQ (reference sequence). The CDR3 protein is CASSLGAAYNEKLFF. The DNA for the CDR3 is TGTGCCAGCAGCTTAGGGGCCGCCTATAATGAAAAACTGTTTTTT.

The V call is TRBV18, the J call TRBJ1-1; D perhaps matches TRBD1 (5 bases). Germline V gene sequence: CDR1 KGHSH, CDR2 LQKENI. The V end lost 1 base, the J end lost 7 bases, and 13 bases lay between the germline ends. The CDR3 totals 14 residues. In DNA, the CDR3 is TGTGCCAGCTCACCACAAACCAGGGCGGGTGAAGCTTTCTTT. Its translation: CASSPQTRAGEAFF.

CDR3 amino acids: CASSQAGQGGNTIYF. The CDR3 DNA sequence: TGCGCCAGCAGCCAGGCGGGACAGGGAGGAAACACCATATATTTT. V usage is TRBV4-1 and J usage is TRBJ1-3, with 9 bases that match TRBD1. J gave up 4 bases and V 3 bases, and 4 bases lay outside the gene matches. Germline CDR1 is MGHRA and CDR2 is YSYEKL. CDR3 size: 15 residues.

The gene calls are TRBV6-2 or TRBV6-3 and TRBJ2-7; D unclear. Germline CDR1 reads MNHEY; CDR2 reads SVGEGT. V lost 7 bases, J lost 2 bases, and 12 bases lay in between. The CDR3 consists of 13 residues. CDR3 sequence (DNA): TGTGCCAGCACCCCAGACGAGACCTACGAGCAGTACTTC. This gives the protein CASTPDETYEQYF.

This clone occurred once. This sequence joins TRBV7-9 and TRBJ1-2; maybe TRBD1 (5 bases). Germline CDR1 is SEHNR and CDR2 is FQNEAQ (reference sequence). V lost 11 bases, J lost 6 bases, and 10 bases lay in between. The CDR3 extends over 10 amino acids. Written as DNA, the CDR3 is TGTGCCCAGGGCGACCATGGCTACACCTTC. Translated, it gives CAQGDHGYTF.